Given below is one T cell receptor beta chain in context. Its antigen is still unknown. The data belong to a study of identical twins. Findings and caveats of the study: Out-of-frame alpha sequences shared by twins were enriched for low generation probability. Reduced insertions were recorded for abundant cord blood beta clonotypes, with no such pattern in memory repertoires.

Template switching created a universal primer site, and the cDNA included unique molecular identifiers. TCRdb processed the 5' RACE reads anew with MiXCR; each CDR3 protein has one entry. This sample carries 1.5 million to 2 million distinct CDR3 sequences, 25% to 35% of them seen once, and the ten largest clones take approximately 0.29%. The donors were all healthy and Caucasian. This TCR was sampled from a newborn girl in good health. The sequencing input was cord blood.

CDR3 in amino acids: CASSPGQINQPQHF. DNA for the CDR3: TGTGCCAGCAGCCCGGGACAGATCAATCAGCCCCAGCATTTT. The chain has TRBV9 and TRBJ1-5; 7 nucleotides align to TRBD1. This CDR3 has 14 residues. Germline loops: CDR1 SGDLS, CDR2 YYNGEE. V shed 4 bases, J shed 3 bases, and the junction held 4 bases outside the gene matches.